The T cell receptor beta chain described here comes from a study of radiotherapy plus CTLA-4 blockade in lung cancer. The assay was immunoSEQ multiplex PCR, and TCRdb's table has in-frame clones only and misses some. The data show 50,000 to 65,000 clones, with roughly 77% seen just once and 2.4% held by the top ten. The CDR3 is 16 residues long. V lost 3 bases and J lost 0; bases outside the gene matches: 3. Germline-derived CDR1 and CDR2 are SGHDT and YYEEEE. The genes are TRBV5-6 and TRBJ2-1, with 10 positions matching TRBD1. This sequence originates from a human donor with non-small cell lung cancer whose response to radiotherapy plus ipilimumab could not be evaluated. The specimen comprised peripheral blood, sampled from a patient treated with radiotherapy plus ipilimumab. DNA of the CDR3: TGTGCCAGCAGCTGGGACAGGGGCAACTCCTACAATGAGCAGTTCTTC. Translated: CASSWDRGNSYNEQFF.